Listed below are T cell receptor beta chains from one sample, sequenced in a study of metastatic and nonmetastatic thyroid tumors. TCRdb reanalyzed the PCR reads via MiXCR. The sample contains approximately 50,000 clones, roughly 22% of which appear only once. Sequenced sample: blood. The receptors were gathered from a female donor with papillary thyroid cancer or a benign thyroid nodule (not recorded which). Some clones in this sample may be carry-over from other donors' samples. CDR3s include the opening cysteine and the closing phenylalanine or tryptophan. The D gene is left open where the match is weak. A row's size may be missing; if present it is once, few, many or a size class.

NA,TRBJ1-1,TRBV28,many,TGTGCCAGCAGCCCCAACGGGGAGGTAAAAGCTTTCTTT,CASSPNGEVKAFF
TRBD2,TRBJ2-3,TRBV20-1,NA,TGCAGTGCTGGAGTAAGACTAGCGGGGACCGATACGCAGTATTTT,CSAGVRLAGTDTQYF
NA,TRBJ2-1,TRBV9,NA,TGTGCCACCAGCGTAGGGTGGTCGGCGGTTCAGTTCTTC,CATSVGWSAVQFF
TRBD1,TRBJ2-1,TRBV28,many,TGTGCCAGCAGTACCGGGACAGCTGCCTACAATGAGCAGTTCTTC,CASSTGTAAYNEQFF
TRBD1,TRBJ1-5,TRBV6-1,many,TGTGCCAGCAGTGTCAGGACAGGGACTGTAGGCAATCAGCCCCAGCATTTT,CASSVRTGTVGNQPQHF
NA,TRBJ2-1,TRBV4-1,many,TGCGCCAGCAGCCAACCAGGCAGCTCCTACAATGAGCAGTTCTTC,CASSQPGSSYNEQFF
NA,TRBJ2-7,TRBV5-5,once,TGTGCCAGCAGCCCATTGGACAACTCCTACGAGCAGTACTTC,CASSPLDNSYEQYF
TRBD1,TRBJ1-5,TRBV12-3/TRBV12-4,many,TGTGCCAGCAGGGGACAGGGGTCCCAGCCCCAGCATTTT,CASRGQGSQPQHF
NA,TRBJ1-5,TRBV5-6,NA,TGTGCCAGCAGCTTGTTAGGTCCCAATCAGCCCCAGCATTTT,CASSLLGPNQPQHF
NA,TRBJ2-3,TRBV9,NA,TGTGCCAGCAGCGTAGTACAGGGGAGGGCAAAAGATACGCAGTATTTT,CASSVVQGRAKDTQYF
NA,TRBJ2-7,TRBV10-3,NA,TGTGCCATCCGTCCGGGACACAATCCCTACGAGCAGTACTTC,CAIRPGHNPYEQYF
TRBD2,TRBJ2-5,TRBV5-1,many,TGCGCCAGCAGCTACGGACTAGCGAGGGAGACCCAGTACTTC,CASSYGLARETQYF
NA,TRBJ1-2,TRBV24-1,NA,TGTGCCACCAGCGTTGAGGGGGAACATGGCTACACCTTC,CATSVEGEHGYTF
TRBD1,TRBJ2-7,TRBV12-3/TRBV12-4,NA,TGTGCCAGCAGTTTCAGGGACAGGGGGACCTACGAGCAGTACTTC,CASSFRDRGTYEQYF
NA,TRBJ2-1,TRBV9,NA,TGTGCCAGCAGGCCGGTGGCCACGAATGAGCAGTTCTTC,CASRPVATNEQFF
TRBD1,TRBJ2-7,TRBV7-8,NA,TGTCCCAGCAGCTTAGGACAGGGGGCCACCGAGCAGTACTTT,CPSSLGQGATEQYF
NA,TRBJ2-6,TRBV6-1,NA,TGTGCCAGCAAGGACCAGGCGTTCTCTGGTGCCAACGTCCTGACTTTC,CASKDQAFSGANVLTF
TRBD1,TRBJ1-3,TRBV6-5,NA,TGTGCCAGCAGTTCGGGGGGACAGCAAGCTGGAAACAGCATATATTTT,CASSSGGQQAGNSIYF
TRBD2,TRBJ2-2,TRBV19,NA,TGTGCCAGTAGTACCGAAAAATGGACTAGCGGGAGGGATCACACCGGGGAGCTGTTTTTT,CASSTEKWTSGRDHTGELFF
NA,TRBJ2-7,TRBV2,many,TGTGCCAGCAGTTGGACAGCCTACGGGCAGTACTTC,CASSWTAYGQYF
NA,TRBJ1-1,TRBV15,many,TGTGCCACCAGCAGAGATGCAGGCCCTGAAGCTTTCTTT,CATSRDAGPEAFF
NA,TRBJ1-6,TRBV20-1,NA,TGCATTGCTAGGGACACCTACCCAATTAATTCACCCCTCCACTTT,CIARDTYPINSPLHF
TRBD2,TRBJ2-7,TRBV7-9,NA,TGTGCCAGCAGCCGTGGGGAGAGCGGGAGCGACGAGCAGTACTTC,CASSRGESGSDEQYF
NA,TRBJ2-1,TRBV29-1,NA,TGCAGCGTAGAACTGGACAGCAACAATGAGCAGTTCTTC,CSVELDSNNEQFF
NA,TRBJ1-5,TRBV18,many,TGTGCCAGCTCACCACGGGGGGCTGATCAGCCCCAGCATTTT,CASSPRGADQPQHF
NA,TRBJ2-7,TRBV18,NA,TGTGCCAGCTCACTGGCGAGCGTGACCTACGAGCAGTACTTC,CASSLASVTYEQYF
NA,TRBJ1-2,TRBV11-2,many,TGTGCCAGCAGCTTAGACAGACACTATGGCTACACCTTC,CASSLDRHYGYTF
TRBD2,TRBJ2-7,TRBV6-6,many,TGTGCCAGCAGTTACTCCTACGGGAGGAGTGAGCAGTACTTC,CASSYSYGRSEQYF
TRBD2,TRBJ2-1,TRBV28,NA,TGTGCCAGCCAACTAAGAAGCGGGAGGACATACAATGAGCAGTTCTTC,CASQLRSGRTYNEQFF
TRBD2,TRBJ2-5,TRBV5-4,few,TGTGCCAGCAGCTTGGCCGATAGCGGGAGAGCGGAGACCCAGTGCTTC,CASSLADSGRAETQCF
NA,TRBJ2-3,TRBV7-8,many,TGTGCCAGCAGCTCTTTCGGGGGCGCTGATACGCAGTATTTT,CASSSFGGADTQYF
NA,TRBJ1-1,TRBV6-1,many,TGTGCCAGCAGTGAAACAGGTTATTACGCTGGAGCTTTCTTT,CASSETGYYAGAFF
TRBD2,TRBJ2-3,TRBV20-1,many,TGCAGTGCTACGGGACGGGAGGTCCCCACAGATACGCAGTATTTT,CSATGREVPTDTQYF
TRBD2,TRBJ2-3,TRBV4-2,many,TGTGCCAGCAGCCAAGTCGCGGGGCGGGGGAGCACAGATACGCAGTATTTT,CASSQVAGRGSTDTQYF
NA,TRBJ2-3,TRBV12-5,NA,TGTGCTAGTGGTGCAGCGAAGGGCCCCCCGACGGGTACGCAGTATTTT,CASGAAKGPPTGTQYF
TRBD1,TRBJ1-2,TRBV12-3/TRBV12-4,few,TGTGCCAGCAGTCAAACCCGGGACAGCCTTCCTCCTAAATATGGCTACACCTTC,CASSQTRDSLPPKYGYTF
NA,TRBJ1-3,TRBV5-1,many,TGCGCCAGCTCCGACGAGAGCTCTGGAAACACCATATATTTT,CASSDESSGNTIYF
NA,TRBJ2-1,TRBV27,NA,TGTGACAGCAGTTTAGTAACCTACATTGAGCAGTTCTTC,CDSSLVTYIEQFF
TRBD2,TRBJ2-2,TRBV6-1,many,TGTGCCAGCAACCACTGGACTAGCGAGTCCGGGGAGCTGTTTTTT,CASNHWTSESGELFF
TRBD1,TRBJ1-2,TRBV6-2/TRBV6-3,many,TGTGCCAGCAGTCCAGGGGGCAATGGCTACACCTTC,CASSPGGNGYTF
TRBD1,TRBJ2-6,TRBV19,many,TGTGCCAGTAGTACTACCTGGACAGGGTTTTTCTCTGGGGCCAACGTCCTGACTTTC,CASSTTWTGFFSGANVLTF
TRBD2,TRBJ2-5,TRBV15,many,TGTGCCACCAGCAAGAGGGGGACTAGCGGGATGAAAGAGACCCAGTACTTC,CATSKRGTSGMKETQYF
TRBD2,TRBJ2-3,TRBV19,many,TGTGCCAGTGCAAAAAGCGGGAGCGGGCTCACAGATACGCAGTATTTT,CASAKSGSGLTDTQYF
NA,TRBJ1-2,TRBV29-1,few,TGCGGCGTTGAGGCCCGCTCAGGCTACACCTTC,CGVEARSGYTF